This T cell receptor (beta chain) originates from a study of T cell responses to AZD1222 COVID-19 vaccine. The protocol was immunoSEQ multiplex PCR, while the TCRdb copy is restricted to in-frame clones and leaves out a portion. The sample has 100,000 to 150,000 clones; roughly 91% are singletons. Regarding this clone: Its antigen is as yet unknown.

This CDR3 has 13 amino acids. The germline V gene encodes CDR1 WNHNN and CDR2 SYGVQD (reference sequence). V lost 6 bases, J lost 12 bases, and 18 bases lay in between. Findings and limits, study-wide: Females outnumbered males among donors, who were mostly white British; clonal diversity was possibly underestimated. The study identified only 6 or 7 AZD1222 recipients as seropositive at baseline. Spike-specific TCRs gained breadth and depth after people received two AZD1222 doses.

This TCR came from an adult in good health. The chain couples TRBV10-1 to TRBJ2-1; possibly TRBD1 for D (6 bases). The specimen was peripheral blood, collected on day 0 of AZD1222 vaccination. CDR3 DNA sequence: TGCGCCAGCAGCCCCAGACAGACAGGAGGGCAGTTCTTC. Amino acids: CASSPRQTGGQFF.